These 2 T cell receptor beta chains came from one sample sequenced in a study of blood T cell repertoires in COVID-19. Measured with immunoSEQ multiplex PCR; TCRdb has only the in-frame clones, and not every one. Of under 100,000 clones in the sample, about 89% were seen once. The sample was peripheral blood. The receptor source for this set is a woman between 70 and 85 years old with acute or convalescent COVID-19.

V gene TRBV15 combines with J gene TRBJ1-4, with D perhaps matching TRBD1 (6 bases). The V and J ends lost 0 bases and 7 bases respectively, with 9 bases between them. This CDR3 is built from 14 residues. CDR1 is LNHNV, CDR2 YYDKDF, per germline (reference sequence). The chain's CDR3 is CATSRDMGAEKLFF. The CDR3 coding sequence is TGTGCCACCAGCAGAGATATGGGGGCTGAAAAACTGTTTTTT.

The rearrangement uses TRBV6-1 and TRBJ1-1; maybe TRBD1 (5 bases). V lost 1 base and J 5 bases, leaving 14 bases between the germline ends. The CDR3 loop spans 15 amino acids. The germline V gene has CDR1 MNHNS and CDR2 SASEGT. The CDR3 nucleotides read TGTGCCAGCAGTGAAGGGAATCCGGGGGTAACTGAAGCTTTCTTT. It translates to CASSEGNPGVTEAFF.